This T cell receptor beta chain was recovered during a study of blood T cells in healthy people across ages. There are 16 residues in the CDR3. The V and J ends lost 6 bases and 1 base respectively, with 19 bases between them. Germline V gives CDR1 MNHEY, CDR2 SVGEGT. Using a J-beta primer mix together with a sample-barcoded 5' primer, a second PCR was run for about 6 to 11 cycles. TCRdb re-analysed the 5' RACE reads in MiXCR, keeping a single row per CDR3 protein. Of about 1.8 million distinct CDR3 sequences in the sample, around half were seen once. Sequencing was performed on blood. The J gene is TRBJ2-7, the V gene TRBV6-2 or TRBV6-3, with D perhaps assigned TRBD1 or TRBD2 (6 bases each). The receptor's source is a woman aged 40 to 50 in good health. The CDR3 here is CASRHPGGDASYEQYF. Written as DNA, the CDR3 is TGTGCCAGCAGACACCCCGGGGGCGACGCATCCTACGAGCAGTACTTC.